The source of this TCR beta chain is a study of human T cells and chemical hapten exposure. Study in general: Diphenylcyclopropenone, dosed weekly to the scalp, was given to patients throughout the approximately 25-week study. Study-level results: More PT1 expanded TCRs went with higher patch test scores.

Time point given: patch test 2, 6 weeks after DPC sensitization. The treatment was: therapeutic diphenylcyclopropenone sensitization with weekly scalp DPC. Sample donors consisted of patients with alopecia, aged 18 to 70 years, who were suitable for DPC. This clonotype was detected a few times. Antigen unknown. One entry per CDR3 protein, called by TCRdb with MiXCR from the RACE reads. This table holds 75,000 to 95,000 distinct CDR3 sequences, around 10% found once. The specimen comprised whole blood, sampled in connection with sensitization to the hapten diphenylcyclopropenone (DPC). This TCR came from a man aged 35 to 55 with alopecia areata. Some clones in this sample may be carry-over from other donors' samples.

CDR3 loop: CASSYSQGFSGNTIYF. Here the CDR3 DNA reads TGTGCCAGCAGTTACTCTCAGGGGTTCTCTGGAAACACCATATATTTT. The chain is built from TRBV6-5 and TRBJ1-3, with a tentative D call TRBD1 (6 bases). The CDR3 is 16 amino acids. Germline lookup yields CDR1 MNHEY and CDR2 SVGAGI. Trimming removed 0 bases from V and 0 bases from J, with 9 bases in between.